This entry features one T cell receptor beta chain sequence. This clonotype was recorded at least ten times. The target of this receptor is not known. The record has no base qualities; no much larger clone is one base away. The data belong to a study of regulatory T cells in long-lasting Graves disease (dated by TCRdb to 2020 to 2022). About the full investigation: Antithyroid drugs had been taken for less than 3 months by newly diagnosed Graves' disease patients. Persistent Graves' disease patients were compared with newly diagnosed Graves' disease patients by peripheral blood TCR sequencing and RNA sequencing. A total of about 33 samples underwent TCR sequencing, from roughly 13 patients with persistent Graves' disease and some 20 patients with newly diagnosed Graves' disease. The study was conducted in China and was registered as a clinical trial.

The germline V gene (reference sequence) provides CDR1 DFQATT and CDR2 SNEGSKA. The junction shows trimming of 1 base on V and 0 bases on J, plus 9 bases between the germline ends. The CDR3 spans 14 residues, from the cysteine through the phenylalanine. Kept here is only the CDR3 DNA, which spans 42 bases and is read in frame from base 1. Receptors were amplified or captured by multiplex PCR. Data came from an Illumina HiSeq 4000. CDR3 regions were amplified by Arm-PCR with iRepertoire HTBI primers to construct TCR beta libraries. Before sequencing, the PCR products underwent gel purification. Per the source publication's procedure: Gene usage analysis of CDR3 amino acid clonotypes used the 55 to 80 TRBV and more than 13 TRBJ segments found across samples. COPE and FqMerger were used to merge filtered high-quality paired reads into contigs. Contigs were aligned with BLAST to IMGT TRBV, TRBD and TRBJ reference genes, and CDR3 was defined per IMGT. Any clonotype with a frequency above 0.1% was counted as a highly expanded clone. Shannon entropy was used to measure repertoire diversity, and the Gini coefficient was used to measure V-J evenness. A clonotype was considered public if more than one individual shared it. TCRdb took the public reads, trimmed them with fastp at Q25, ran MiXCR for clone calling and kept in-frame beta chains. When rows share a CDR3 protein, they turn into one entry using the most common DNA and genes. TCRdb's processing, not the authors' own work, is the source of the V and J calls. The sample data list more than 400,000 distinct CDR3 sequences, and roughly 17% of these were observed just once. Of the sample, about 10% falls within the top ten clones.

General findings and caveats noted by the study authors: Lower TCR Shannon entropy and fewer highly expanded clones were observed in persistent Graves' disease patients than in newly diagnosed patients, which suggested clonal expansion. TRBV28, TRBJ1-2 and TRBJ2-5 were preferentially used in persistent disease, while TRBV20-1 and TRBJ2-1 were favored in newly diagnosed disease. Persistent patients shared more public clonotypes among themselves (2,741) than newly diagnosed patients did (about 970). Only peripheral blood was studied, because thyroid tissue, the primary lesion, was inaccessible. Sequencing and analysis were limited to the TCR beta chain. As a limitation, the authors acknowledged that the small sample size may reduce accuracy.

Reading the label with the study, this specimen's time point is: newly diagnosed GD, antithyroid drugs for less than 3 months. RNA was extracted from PBMCs in TRIzol for both TCR sequencing and RNA sequencing. Graves' disease was diagnosed according to American Thyroid Association guidelines. Patients were recruited from an endocrinology department in Xi'an, China. Each patient gave 8.5 to 9.5 milliliters of peripheral blood, collected in an EDTA anticoagulant tube. Ficoll Paque Plus density gradient separation was used to isolate PBMCs, and no further T cell sorting was done. An Agilent 2100 Bioanalyzer and agarose gel were used to check RNA quality, while a NanoDrop 2000 measured RNA concentration. This sample was also put to use in a study of T cells in Graves' hyperthyroidism and ophthalmopathy. The other study reports the following: Graves' hyperthyroidism was defined as stable when no progression to ophthalmopathy occurred over 18 months of follow-up. Hyperthyroidism patients were newly diagnosed, with disease duration under 2 months, and aged 18 to 65 years. Any patient with an uncontrolled infection, another autoimmune disease, pregnancy or lactation was excluded. Diagnoses were based on clinical symptoms, serum thyroxine and TRAb, thyroid ultrasound and orbital computed tomography. The first round of RT-PCR for the TCR CDR3 was performed with the HTBI primer set and the Qiagen OneStep RT-PCR kit. Most expanded thyroid clonotypes (frequency above 0.001) were also detected in blood, a finding suggesting that blood repertoires may reflect thyroid immune responses. A model built on a 13 V-J signature distinguished ophthalmopathy from stable hyperthyroidism, reaching about 88% sensitivity and 81.08% specificity in cross-validation and 80%/75% in testing. During validation, the model predicted progression to ophthalmopathy a median of around 6 months ahead of onset, with almost 71% sensitivity and 72.22% specificity. TCR V-J signatures able to tell the groups apart were searched for in a discovery cohort of approximately 95 patients, of whom more than 40 had Graves' ophthalmopathy and around 56 had stable Graves' hyperthyroidism. An independent validation cohort of about 20 hyperthyroidism patients and some 15 patients who later progressed to ophthalmopathy tested prospective prediction of ophthalmopathy. The 75 to 100 discovery patients were randomly divided into training and test sets at a 7:3 ratio. In more than 5 Graves' hyperthyroidism patients, the study also compared T-cell repertoires from thyroid tissue with T-cell repertoires from blood. After blood sampling, hyperthyroidism patients were treated with methimazole at a starting dose of 30 mg daily, and ophthalmopathy patients were treated with high-dose intravenous methylprednisolone. Libraries were constructed in a second round of multiplex PCR, after which size selection and purification were performed. Libraries were sequenced paired-end with 100 bp reads on an Illumina HiSeq2000. SOAPnuke was used to process the raw data, throwing out any read that contained adapters or uncalled bases, had a mean Phred below 15, or lacked an exact constant-primer or identifier match. COPE v1.2.5 was used to merge the high-quality paired reads, and each unique nucleotide sequence was defined as a clonotype. MiTCR v1.1 was used to align the clonotypes against IMGT TRBV, TRBD and TRBJ reference segments. Analysis was restricted to V-J combinations with a frequency above 0.0001, which covered 98% to 99.2% of repertoires. The TCS score was defined as F50 (clonal expansion) divided by E x V (chaos), with BLOSUM62-based TCRdist calculated between CDR3 peptides within each V-J. Welch's t-statistics and random forest reduced approximately 520 V-J features to fewer than 15, which were used in a naive Bayes classifier (R e1071). No statistical method was used to set the sample size in advance, and investigators knew the group allocation. According to the paper, TCR Vbeta CDR3 sequencing was carried out on over 130 peripheral blood samples, which came from fewer than 50 ophthalmopathy, roughly 75 hyperthyroidism and some 17 progressor patients.

The chain is made from TRBV20-1 and TRBJ1-1; 5 matching bases give a weak D call of TRBD1. This material consisted of peripheral blood mononuclear cells (PBMCs), taken at new diagnosis, from a patient treated with antithyroid drugs. The sequence came from a woman in her twenties or thirties with Graves disease. Donor details come from another sample of the same person, matched by shared clones. CDR3 loop: CSARVGHMNTEAFF. The DNA sequence is given as TGCAGTGCTAGAGTTGGACACATGAACACTGAAGCTTTCTTT.